The T cell receptor (beta chain) described here comes from a study of T cell responses to AZD1222 COVID-19 vaccine. Study conclusions and caveats: Spike as a whole was targeted by vaccine-associated CD4 TCRs, dominant at 160-218 and 743-854. Donors were largely white British and mainly female; clonal diversity was possibly underestimated.

Concerning this clone: The target antigen is unknown.

Germline V gene sequence: CDR1 MNHNS, CDR2 SASEGT. CDR3 length: 17 residues. V shed 2 bases and J 5 bases; nucleotides not matched to a gene: 12. Pooling covered second doses at about 4 or about 12 weeks. The method was immunoSEQ multiplex PCR; TCRdb's version includes in-frame clones alone and lacks a portion of them. The sample records about 130,000 clones, around 90% being singletons. The TCR comes from an adult who received the AZD1222 COVID-19 vaccine. The source was peripheral blood, collected 28 days after the second AZD1222 dose. The gene calls are TRBV6-1 and TRBJ1-5, with TRBD1 matching 7 bases. CDR3 sequence: CASSEKGRRGGHQPQHF. In DNA, the CDR3 is TGTGCCAGCAGTGAAAAGGGTCGGAGAGGGGGCCATCAGCCCCAGCATTTT.